These T cell receptor beta chains were read from a single sample in a study of blood T cell repertoires in COVID-19. Libraries were prepared by immunoSEQ multiplex PCR; TCRdb keeps only in-frame clonotypes and omits some of them. This sample yields 200,000 to 300,000 clones, of which around 83% are seen a single time; under 2.5% belongs to the top ten. Sequences were obtained from peripheral blood. The receptors originated from a man in his forties who had recovered from COVID-19. CDR3s include the opening cysteine and the closing phenylalanine or tryptophan. Each record gives: D gene, V gene, clone size, J gene, CDR3 DNA, CDR3 protein. D genes are given only for firm matches. Rows give clone size only sometimes, using once, few, many, or a class for an expanded clone.

d_gene: -; v_gene: TRBV7-6; abundance: -; j_gene: TRBJ1-5; CDR3nt: TGTGCCAGCAGCTTAGATGCCGGGCAGGGGACTCAGCCCCAGCATTTT; CDR3aa: CASSLDAGQGTQPQHF
d_gene: TRBD2; v_gene: TRBV9; abundance: few; j_gene: TRBJ2-3; CDR3nt: TGTGCCAGCAGCGTAGGGCGGGGGAGCACAGATACGCAGTATTTT; CDR3aa: CASSVGRGSTDTQYF
d_gene: TRBD1; v_gene: TRBV7-9; abundance: few; j_gene: TRBJ2-7; CDR3nt: TGTGCCACCTCAATTGGGGACAGGTATAACGAGCAGTACTTC; CDR3aa: CATSIGDRYNEQYF
d_gene: -; v_gene: TRBV5-6; abundance: -; j_gene: TRBJ1-5; CDR3nt: TGTGCCAGCAGCCGGGGGAGGGGCAATCAGCCCCAGCATTTT; CDR3aa: CASSRGRGNQPQHF
d_gene: TRBD2; v_gene: TRBV3-1/TRBV3-2; abundance: -; j_gene: TRBJ2-1; CDR3nt: TGTGCCAGCAGCCAAGGCACTAGCGGGAAGTCCTACAATGAGCAGTTCTTC; CDR3aa: CASSQGTSGKSYNEQFF
d_gene: -; v_gene: TRBV30; abundance: -; j_gene: TRBJ2-3; CDR3nt: TGTGCCTGGAGGATTAGAGGTGGAACAGATACGCAGTATTTT; CDR3aa: CAWRIRGGTDTQYF
d_gene: -; v_gene: TRBV9; abundance: -; j_gene: TRBJ1-5; CDR3nt: TGTGCCAGCAGCGTAAGCCCATTCAAAAATCAGCCCCAGCATTTT; CDR3aa: CASSVSPFKNQPQHF
d_gene: -; v_gene: TRBV7-2; abundance: -; j_gene: TRBJ2-3; CDR3nt: TGTGCCAGCAGGTTAGGCGGTTTTAGCACAGATACGCAGTATTTT; CDR3aa: CASRLGGFSTDTQYF
d_gene: TRBD2; v_gene: TRBV7-2; abundance: -; j_gene: TRBJ2-5; CDR3nt: TGTGCCAGCAGGCGGGGCGGGGGACCCCAAGAGACCCAGTACTTC; CDR3aa: CASRRGGGPQETQYF
d_gene: -; v_gene: TRBV27; abundance: -; j_gene: TRBJ1-2; CDR3nt: TGTGCCAGCAGTTTCCGGGGAGGTGGTGGCTACACCTTC; CDR3aa: CASSFRGGGGYTF
d_gene: TRBD1; v_gene: TRBV5-1; abundance: -; j_gene: TRBJ2-1; CDR3nt: TGCGCCAGCACCAGAATGGGGACAGGGGGCTATGAGCAGTTCTTC; CDR3aa: CASTRMGTGGYEQFF
d_gene: TRBD1; v_gene: TRBV6-6; abundance: -; j_gene: TRBJ1-3; CDR3nt: TGTGCCAGCAGTCTAACCGGGACAGGCCCGGGGATCTCTGGAAACACCATATATTTT; CDR3aa: CASSLTGTGPGISGNTIYF
d_gene: TRBD2; v_gene: TRBV11-2; abundance: -; j_gene: TRBJ2-7; CDR3nt: TGTGCCAGCAGCTTAGATGGGGGGGGTTCCTACGAGCAGTACTTC; CDR3aa: CASSLDGGGSYEQYF
d_gene: TRBD1; v_gene: TRBV30; abundance: -; j_gene: TRBJ1-3; CDR3nt: TGTGCCTGGAGTGTACCGGCCAGGGGGCGACCTGGAAACACCATATATTTT; CDR3aa: CAWSVPARGRPGNTIYF
d_gene: TRBD2; v_gene: TRBV27; abundance: once; j_gene: TRBJ2-7; CDR3nt: TGTGCCAGCAGTTTCGTGGGACTAGCGGGAGTTAAGCAGTACTTC; CDR3aa: CASSFVGLAGVKQYF
d_gene: TRBD1; v_gene: TRBV5-6; abundance: -; j_gene: TRBJ1-2; CDR3nt: TGTGCCAGCCGGAAGGGGGCCTACTATGGCTACACCTTC; CDR3aa: CASRKGAYYGYTF
d_gene: TRBD2; v_gene: TRBV24-1; abundance: -; j_gene: TRBJ2-2; CDR3nt: TGTGCCACCAGTGACAATGTCGGGGGGGCCTCCGGGGAGCTGTTTTTT; CDR3aa: CATSDNVGGASGELFF
d_gene: -; v_gene: TRBV9; abundance: -; j_gene: TRBJ2-7; CDR3nt: TGTGCCAGCAGCGTAGGTGGACAGTCCTTCTACGAGCAGTACTTC; CDR3aa: CASSVGGQSFYEQYF
d_gene: -; v_gene: TRBV29-1; abundance: -; j_gene: TRBJ1-2; CDR3nt: TGCAGCGTTGAGAAACAGGCACTATATGGCTACACCTTC; CDR3aa: CSVEKQALYGYTF
d_gene: TRBD2; v_gene: TRBV7-2; abundance: -; j_gene: TRBJ2-3; CDR3nt: TGTGCCAGCAGCCGTCAGCGGGGGGGCGGAGATACGCAGTATTTT; CDR3aa: CASSRQRGGGDTQYF
d_gene: -; v_gene: TRBV6-5; abundance: -; j_gene: TRBJ2-4; CDR3nt: TGTGCCACGAGAGCCAAAAACATTCAGTACTTC; CDR3aa: CATRAKNIQYF
d_gene: -; v_gene: TRBV6-5; abundance: -; j_gene: TRBJ1-2; CDR3nt: TGTGCCAGCAGTTACGCCCTGGACAGATCAAGATATGGCTACACCTTC; CDR3aa: CASSYALDRSRYGYTF
d_gene: -; v_gene: TRBV27; abundance: few; j_gene: TRBJ1-6; CDR3nt: TGTGCCAGCAGTTTATCAAACACGGTGGAGATTTCACCCCTCCACTTT; CDR3aa: CASSLSNTVEISPLHF
d_gene: -; v_gene: TRBV20-1; abundance: -; j_gene: TRBJ2-1; CDR3nt: TGCAGTGCTACCGACTTGCAGTTCTTC; CDR3aa: CSATDLQFF
d_gene: -; v_gene: TRBV10-1; abundance: -; j_gene: TRBJ1-1; CDR3nt: TGCGCCAGCAGTCCCCGGGAGAACACTGAAGCTTTCTTT; CDR3aa: CASSPRENTEAFF
d_gene: -; v_gene: TRBV19; abundance: -; j_gene: TRBJ1-1; CDR3nt: TGTGCCAGTAGTATCAGATTGGACACTGAAGCTTTCTTT; CDR3aa: CASSIRLDTEAFF
d_gene: -; v_gene: TRBV29-1; abundance: -; j_gene: TRBJ2-7; CDR3nt: TGCAGCGTTGAGGCCCCAGCAGGGCACTCCCCAAGAGGTGGGCAGTACTTC; CDR3aa: CSVEAPAGHSPRGGQYF
d_gene: -; v_gene: TRBV4-3; abundance: -; j_gene: TRBJ1-1; CDR3nt: TGCGCCAGCAGCCAAGATAGTCACTCGAACACTGAAGCTTTCTTT; CDR3aa: CASSQDSHSNTEAFF
d_gene: TRBD2; v_gene: TRBV7-2; abundance: -; j_gene: TRBJ2-3; CDR3nt: TGTGCCAGCAGCTTAGCCGGGGGGGCGACAGATACGCAGTATTTT; CDR3aa: CASSLAGGATDTQYF
d_gene: TRBD1; v_gene: TRBV6-5; abundance: -; j_gene: TRBJ1-4; CDR3nt: TGTGCCAGCAGTTCGCTCATGGGACAGGGCGGTCAAAAACTGTTTTTT; CDR3aa: CASSSLMGQGGQKLFF